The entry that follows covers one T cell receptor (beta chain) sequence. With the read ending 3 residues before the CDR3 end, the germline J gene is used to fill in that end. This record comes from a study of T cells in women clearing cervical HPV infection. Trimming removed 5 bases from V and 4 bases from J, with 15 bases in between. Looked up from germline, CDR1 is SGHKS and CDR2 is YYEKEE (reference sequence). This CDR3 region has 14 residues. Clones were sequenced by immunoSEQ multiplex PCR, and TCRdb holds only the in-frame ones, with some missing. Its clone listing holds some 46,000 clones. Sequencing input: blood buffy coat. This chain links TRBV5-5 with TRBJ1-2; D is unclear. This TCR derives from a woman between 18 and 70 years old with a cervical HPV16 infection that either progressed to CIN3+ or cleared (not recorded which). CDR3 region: CASRPQTASYGYTF. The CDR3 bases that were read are TGTGCCAGCAGGCCCCAGACCGCTAGCTATGGC.